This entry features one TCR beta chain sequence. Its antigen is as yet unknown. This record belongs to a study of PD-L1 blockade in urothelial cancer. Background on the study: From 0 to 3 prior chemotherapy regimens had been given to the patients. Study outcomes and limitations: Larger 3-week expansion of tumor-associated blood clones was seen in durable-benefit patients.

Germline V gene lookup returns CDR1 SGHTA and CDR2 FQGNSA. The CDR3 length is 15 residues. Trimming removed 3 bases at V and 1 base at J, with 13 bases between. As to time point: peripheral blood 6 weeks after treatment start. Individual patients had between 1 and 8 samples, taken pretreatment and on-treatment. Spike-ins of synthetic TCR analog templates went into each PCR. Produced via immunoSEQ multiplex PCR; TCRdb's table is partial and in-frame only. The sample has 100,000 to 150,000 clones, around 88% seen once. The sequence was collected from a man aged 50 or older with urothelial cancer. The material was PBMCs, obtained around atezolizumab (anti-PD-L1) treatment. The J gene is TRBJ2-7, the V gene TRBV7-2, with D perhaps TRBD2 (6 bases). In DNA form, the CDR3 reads TGTGCCAGCAGCTTCGTGGGACGGGAGTCCTACGAGCAGTACTTC. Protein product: CASSFVGRESYEQYF.